This T cell receptor (beta chain) comes out of a study of T cell repertoires in cytomegalovirus infection. Study-level background: As its CMV epitopes, the study selected recently identified HLA-C-restricted and well-studied HLA-B-restricted targets.

For this clonotype: Its target is unknown.

CDR3 length: 15 amino acids. V was pared by 2 bases and J by 9 bases, with 8 bases of the junction left unmatched. Germline CDR1 reads SEHNR; CDR2 reads FQNEAQ (reference sequence). TCRdb redid the calling of the reads with MiXCR, one entry per CDR3 protein. This sample has approximately 590,000 distinct CDR3 sequences; under 45% occur once, and the top ten carry roughly 50%. Specimen: cultured PBMCs, collected from culture after CMV antigen stimulation. This sequence originates from a human donor in good health (CMV status not recorded). Some clones in this sample may be carry-over from other donors' samples. The chain links TRBV7-9 to TRBJ2-1; 9 nucleotides align to TRBD2. The CDR3 sequence is CASSLWAGGPGEQFF. The DNA for the CDR3 is TGTGCCAGCAGCTTATGGGCGGGAGGGCCCGGTGAGCAGTTCTTC.